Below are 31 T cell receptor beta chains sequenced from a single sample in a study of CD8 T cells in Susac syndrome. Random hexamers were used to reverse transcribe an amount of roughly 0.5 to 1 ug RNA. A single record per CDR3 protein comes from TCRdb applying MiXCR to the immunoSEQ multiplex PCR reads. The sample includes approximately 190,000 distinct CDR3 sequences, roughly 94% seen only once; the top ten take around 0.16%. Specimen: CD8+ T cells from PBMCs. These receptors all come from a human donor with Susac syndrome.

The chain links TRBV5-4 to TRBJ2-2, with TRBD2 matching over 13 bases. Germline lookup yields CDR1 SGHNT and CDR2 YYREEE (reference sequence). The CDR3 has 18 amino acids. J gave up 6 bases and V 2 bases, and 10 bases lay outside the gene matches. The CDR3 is CASSFLTSGGRGSGELFF. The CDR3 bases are TGTGCCAGCAGCTTCCTGACTAGCGGGGGGCGGGGGTCCGGGGAGCTGTTTTTT.

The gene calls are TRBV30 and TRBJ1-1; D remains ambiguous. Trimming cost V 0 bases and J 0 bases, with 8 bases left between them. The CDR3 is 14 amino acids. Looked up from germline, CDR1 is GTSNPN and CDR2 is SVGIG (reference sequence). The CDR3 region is CAWSVSVLNTEAFF. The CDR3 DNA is TGTGCCTGGAGTGTAAGTGTTTTGAACACTGAAGCTTTCTTT.

In DNA form, the CDR3 reads TGCAGCGCCCGGACTAGCGGATACACCGGGGAGCTGTTTTTT. It codes for CSARTSGYTGELFF. The genes are TRBV29-1 and TRBJ2-2; 10 nucleotides match TRBD2. Per the germline V gene, CDR1 is SQVTM and CDR2 is ANQGSEA. The V segment lost 7 bases and the J segment 3 bases; nucleotides outside the gene matches: 5. The CDR3 is 14 amino acids.

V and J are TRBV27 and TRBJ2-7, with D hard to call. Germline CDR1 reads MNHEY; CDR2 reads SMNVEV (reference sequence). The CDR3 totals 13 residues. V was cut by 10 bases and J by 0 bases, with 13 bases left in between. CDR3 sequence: CATSQASSYEQYF. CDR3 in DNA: TGTGCCACCTCCCAGGCCAGCTCCTACGAGCAGTACTTC.

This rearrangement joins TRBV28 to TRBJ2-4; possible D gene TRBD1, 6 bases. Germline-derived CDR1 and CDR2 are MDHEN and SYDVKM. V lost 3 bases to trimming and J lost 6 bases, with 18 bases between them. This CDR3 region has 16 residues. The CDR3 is CASSFLTSGHLNIQYF. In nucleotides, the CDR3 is TGTGCCAGCAGTTTCTTGACCTCGGGACACCTAAACATTCAGTACTTC.

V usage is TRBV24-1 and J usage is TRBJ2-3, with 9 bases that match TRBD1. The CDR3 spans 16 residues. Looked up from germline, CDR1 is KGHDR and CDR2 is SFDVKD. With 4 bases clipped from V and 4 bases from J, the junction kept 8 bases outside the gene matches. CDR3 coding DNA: TGTGCCACCAGTGAATCAGGACAGGGGAAGGCAGATACGCAGTATTTT. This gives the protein CATSESGQGKADTQYF.

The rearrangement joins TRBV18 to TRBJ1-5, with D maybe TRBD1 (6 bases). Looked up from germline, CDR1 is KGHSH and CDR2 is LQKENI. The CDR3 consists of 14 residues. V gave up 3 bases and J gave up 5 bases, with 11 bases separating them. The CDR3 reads CASSPLGADQPQHF. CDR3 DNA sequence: TGTGCCAGCTCACCGCTGGGGGCCGATCAGCCCCAGCATTTT.

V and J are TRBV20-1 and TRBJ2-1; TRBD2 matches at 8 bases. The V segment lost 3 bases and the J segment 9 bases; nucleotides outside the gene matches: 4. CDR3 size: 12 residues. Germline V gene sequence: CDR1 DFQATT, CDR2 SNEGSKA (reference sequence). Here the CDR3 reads CSASGGAGEQFF. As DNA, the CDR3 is TGCAGTGCTAGCGGGGGGGCTGGTGAGCAGTTCTTC.

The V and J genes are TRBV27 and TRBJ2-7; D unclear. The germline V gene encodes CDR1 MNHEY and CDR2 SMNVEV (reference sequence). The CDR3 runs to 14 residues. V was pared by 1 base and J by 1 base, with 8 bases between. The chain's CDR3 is CASSLFSSSYEQYF. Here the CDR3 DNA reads TGTGCCAGCAGTTTATTCAGCTCTTCCTACGAGCAGTACTTC.

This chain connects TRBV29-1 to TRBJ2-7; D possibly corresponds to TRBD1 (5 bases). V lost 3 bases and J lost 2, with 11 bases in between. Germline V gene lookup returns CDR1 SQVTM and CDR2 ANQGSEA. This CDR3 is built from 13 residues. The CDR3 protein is CSVDQKGTYEQYF. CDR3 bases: TGCAGCGTTGACCAGAAGGGGACCTACGAGCAGTACTTC.

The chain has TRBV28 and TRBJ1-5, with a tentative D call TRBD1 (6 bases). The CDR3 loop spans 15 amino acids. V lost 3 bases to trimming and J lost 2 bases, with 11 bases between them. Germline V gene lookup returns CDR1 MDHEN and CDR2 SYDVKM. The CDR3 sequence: CASSFPGEGNQPQHF. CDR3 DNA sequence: TGTGCCAGCAGTTTTCCAGGGGAGGGCAATCAGCCCCAGCATTTT. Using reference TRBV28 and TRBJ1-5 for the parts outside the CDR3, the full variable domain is DVKVTQSSRYLVKRTGEKVFLECVQDMDHENMFWYRQDPGLGLRLIYFSYDVKMKEKGDIPEGYSVSREKKERFSLILESASTNQTSMYLCASSFPGEGNQPQHFGDGTRLSIL.

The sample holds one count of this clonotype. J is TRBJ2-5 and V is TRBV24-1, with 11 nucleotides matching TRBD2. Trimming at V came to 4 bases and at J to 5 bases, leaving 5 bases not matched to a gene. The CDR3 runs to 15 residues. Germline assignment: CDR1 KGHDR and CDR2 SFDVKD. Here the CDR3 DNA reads TGTGCCACCAGTGAAATAGCGGGGGGGCGGGAGACCCAGTACTTC. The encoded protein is CATSEIAGGRETQYF.

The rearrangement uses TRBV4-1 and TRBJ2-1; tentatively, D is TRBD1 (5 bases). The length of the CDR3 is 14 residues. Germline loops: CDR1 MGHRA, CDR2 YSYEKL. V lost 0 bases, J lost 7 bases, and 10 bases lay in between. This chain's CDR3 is CASSQDPQGNEQFF. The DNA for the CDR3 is TGCGCCAGCAGCCAAGATCCTCAGGGAAATGAGCAGTTCTTC.

The CDR3 reads CASSLAQGRTEGYEQYF. The CDR3 DNA reads TGTGCCAGCAGCTTAGCCCAGGGCCGGACGGAGGGCTACGAGCAGTACTTC. V gene TRBV11-2 combines with J gene TRBJ2-7; possible D gene TRBD2, 6 bases. This CDR3 spans 17 amino acids. The germline gives CDR1 SGHAT, CDR2 FQNNGV. V was pared by 1 base and J by 3 bases, with 19 bases between.

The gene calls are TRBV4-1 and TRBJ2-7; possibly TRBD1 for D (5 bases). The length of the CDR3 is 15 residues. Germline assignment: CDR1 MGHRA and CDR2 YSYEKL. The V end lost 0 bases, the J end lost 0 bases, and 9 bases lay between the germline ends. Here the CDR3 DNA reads TGCGCCAGCAGCCAAGATCTGACAGCCTCCTACGAGCAGTACTTC. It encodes CASSQDLTASYEQYF.

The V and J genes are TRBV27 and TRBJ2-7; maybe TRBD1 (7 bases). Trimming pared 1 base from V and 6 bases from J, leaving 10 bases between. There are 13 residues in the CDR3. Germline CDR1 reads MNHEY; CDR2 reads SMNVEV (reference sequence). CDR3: CASSLYQGGEQYF. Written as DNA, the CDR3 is TGTGCCAGCAGTTTATATCAGGGGGGCGAGCAGTACTTC.

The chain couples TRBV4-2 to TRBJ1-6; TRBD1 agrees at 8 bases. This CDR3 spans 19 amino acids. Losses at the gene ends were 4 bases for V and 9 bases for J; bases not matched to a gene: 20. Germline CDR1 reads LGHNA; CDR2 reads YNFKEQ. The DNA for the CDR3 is TGTGCCAGCAGCCCCGGACAGGGATGGGAGATGTCGGTTGGTTCACCCCTCCACTTT. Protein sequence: CASSPGQGWEMSVGSPLHF.

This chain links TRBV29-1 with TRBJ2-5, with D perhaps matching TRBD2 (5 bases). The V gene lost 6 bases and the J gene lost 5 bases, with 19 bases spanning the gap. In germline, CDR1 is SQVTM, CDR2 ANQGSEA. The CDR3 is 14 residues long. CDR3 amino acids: CSVSLIGGGETQYF. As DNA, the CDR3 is TGCAGCGTCTCCCTCATTGGAGGCGGGGAGACCCAGTACTTC.

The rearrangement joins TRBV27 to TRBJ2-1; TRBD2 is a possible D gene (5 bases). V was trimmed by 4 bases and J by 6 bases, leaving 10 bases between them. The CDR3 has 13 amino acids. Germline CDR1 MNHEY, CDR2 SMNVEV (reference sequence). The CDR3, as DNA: TGTGCCAGCAGTTCTGGACTGACCAATGAGCAGTTCTTC. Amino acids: CASSSGLTNEQFF.

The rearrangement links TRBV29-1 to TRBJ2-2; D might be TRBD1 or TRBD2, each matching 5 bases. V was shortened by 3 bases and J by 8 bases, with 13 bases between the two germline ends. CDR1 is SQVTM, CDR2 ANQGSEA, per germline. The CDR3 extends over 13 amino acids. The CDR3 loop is CSVEGVGIGELFF. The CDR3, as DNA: TGCAGCGTTGAGGGGGTTGGCATTGGGGAGCTGTTTTTT.

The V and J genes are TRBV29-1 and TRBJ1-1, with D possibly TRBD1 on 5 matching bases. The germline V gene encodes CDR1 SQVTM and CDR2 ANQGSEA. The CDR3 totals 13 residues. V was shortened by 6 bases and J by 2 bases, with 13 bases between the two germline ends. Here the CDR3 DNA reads TGCAGCGTACGTGGGACGGCAAACACTGAAGCTTTCTTT. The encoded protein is CSVRGTANTEAFF.

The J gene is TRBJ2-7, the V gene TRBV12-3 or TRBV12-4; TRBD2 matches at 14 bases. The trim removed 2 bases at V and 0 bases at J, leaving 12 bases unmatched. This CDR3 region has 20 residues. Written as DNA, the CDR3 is TGTGCCAGCAGTTTACCGTTGGTCGGCGGGACTAGCGGGAGCTCCTACGAGCAGTACTTC. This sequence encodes CASSLPLVGGTSGSSYEQYF.

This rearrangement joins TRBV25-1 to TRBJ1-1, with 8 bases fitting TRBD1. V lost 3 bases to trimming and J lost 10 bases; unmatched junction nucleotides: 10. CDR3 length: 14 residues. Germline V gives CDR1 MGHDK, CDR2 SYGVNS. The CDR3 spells CASSDIQGASVAFF. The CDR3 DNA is TGTGCCAGCAGTGATATTCAGGGGGCCTCGGTAGCTTTCTTT.

The CDR3 nucleotides read TGTGCCAGCAGCGGTCGGATGAACACTGAAGCTTTCTTT. It specifies CASSGRMNTEAFF. This rearrangement joins TRBV9 to TRBJ1-1, with D unclear. CDR3 size: 13 residues. The germline gives CDR1 SGDLS, CDR2 YYNGEE. Trimming shortened V by 3 bases and J by 0 bases, and 6 bases separated the two germline ends.

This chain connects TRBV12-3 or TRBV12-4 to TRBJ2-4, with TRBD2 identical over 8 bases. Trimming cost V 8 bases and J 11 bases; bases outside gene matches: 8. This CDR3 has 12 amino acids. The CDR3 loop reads CASLGIAGLQYF. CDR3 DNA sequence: TGTGCCAGCCTAGGTATAGCGGGGCTTCAGTACTTC.

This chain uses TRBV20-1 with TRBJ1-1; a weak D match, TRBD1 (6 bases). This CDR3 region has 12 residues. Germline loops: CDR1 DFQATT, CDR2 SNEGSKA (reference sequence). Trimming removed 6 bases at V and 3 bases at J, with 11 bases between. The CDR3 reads CSAPRGDTEAFF. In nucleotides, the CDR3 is TGCAGTGCCCCTAGGGGGGACACTGAAGCTTTCTTT.

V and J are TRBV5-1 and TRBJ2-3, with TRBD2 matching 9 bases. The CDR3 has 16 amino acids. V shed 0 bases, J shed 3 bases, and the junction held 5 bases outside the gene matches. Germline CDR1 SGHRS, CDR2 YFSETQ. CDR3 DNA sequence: TGCGCCAGCAGCTTGGATAGTAGCGGGAGAACAGATACGCAGTATTTT. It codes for CASSLDSSGRTDTQYF.

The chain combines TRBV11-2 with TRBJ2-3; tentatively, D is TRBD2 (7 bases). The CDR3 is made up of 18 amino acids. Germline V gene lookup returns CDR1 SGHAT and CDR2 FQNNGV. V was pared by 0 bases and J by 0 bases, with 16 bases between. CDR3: CASSLDRGLAASTDTQYF. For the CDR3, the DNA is TGTGCCAGCAGCTTAGATCGGGGGCTAGCGGCTAGCACAGATACGCAGTATTTT.

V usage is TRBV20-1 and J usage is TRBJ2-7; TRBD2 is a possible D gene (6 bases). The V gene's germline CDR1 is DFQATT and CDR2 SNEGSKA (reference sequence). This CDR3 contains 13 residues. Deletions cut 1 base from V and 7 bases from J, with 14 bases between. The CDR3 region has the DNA TGCAGTGCTAGAGCCACAGCGGGTACAGAGCAGTACTTC. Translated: CSARATAGTEQYF.

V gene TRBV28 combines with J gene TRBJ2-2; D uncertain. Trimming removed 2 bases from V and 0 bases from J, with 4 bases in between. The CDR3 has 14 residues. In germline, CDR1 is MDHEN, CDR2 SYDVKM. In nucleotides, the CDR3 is TGTGCCAGCAGTTTACAGACGAACACCGGGGAGCTGTTTTTT. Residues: CASSLQTNTGELFF.

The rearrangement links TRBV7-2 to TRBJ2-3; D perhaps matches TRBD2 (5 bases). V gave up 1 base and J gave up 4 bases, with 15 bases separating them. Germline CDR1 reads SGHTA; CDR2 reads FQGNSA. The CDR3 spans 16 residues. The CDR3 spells CASSLGSGLGADTQYF. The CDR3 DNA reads TGTGCCAGCAGCTTAGGTTCAGGCCTCGGGGCAGATACGCAGTATTTT. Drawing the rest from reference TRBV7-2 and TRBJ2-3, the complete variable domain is GAGVSQSPSNKVTEKGKDVELRCDPISGHTALYWYRQSLGQGLEFLIYFQGNSAPDKSGLPSDRFSAERTGGSVSTLTIQRTQQEDSAVYLCASSLGSGLGADTQYFGPGTRLTVL.